These 18 T cell receptor beta chains share one sample of origin, sequenced in a study of technical replicates of blood from a handful of donors. TCRdb's table, derived via immunoSEQ multiplex PCR, lists solely in-frame clones and lacks some. Of more than 65,000 clones listed, more than 90% are singletons. The sample consisted of T cells isolated from PBMCs. All receptors derive from a human donor in good health.

The chain links TRBV15 to TRBJ2-3, with 7 bases identical to TRBD2. CDR1 LNHNV and CDR2 YYDKDF come from the germline V gene (reference sequence). The V and J ends lost 5 bases and 1 base, in that order; junction bases with no gene match: 9. This CDR3 has 16 amino acids. DNA for the CDR3: TGTGCCACCAGCGCCCGACTAGCCGGCGGCACAGATACGCAGTATTTT. This sequence encodes CATSARLAGGTDTQYF.

The chain combines TRBV6-5 with TRBJ1-1, with 7 bases aligning to TRBD1. The CDR3 has 14 amino acids. J lost 0 bases, V lost 7 bases, and 5 bases had no gene match. From germline, CDR1 is MNHEY and CDR2 SVGAGI. Written as DNA, the CDR3 is TGTGCCAGCACCTTCGGGACAGTGAACACTGAAGCTTTCTTT. As protein: CASTFGTVNTEAFF.

Note on this clone: Other DNA sequences of this sample code for an identical CDR3. The chain carries TRBV6-5 and TRBJ2-7, with D unclear. The CDR3 runs 13 residues. Per the germline V gene, CDR1 is MNHEY and CDR2 is SVGAGI. V was shortened by 0 bases and J by 4 bases, with 7 bases between the two germline ends. The CDR3 loop is CASSYSTGYEQYF. The CDR3 DNA reads as TGTGCCAGCAGTTACTCGACGGGTTACGAGCAGTACTTC.

The chain combines TRBV5-6 with TRBJ2-1; 12 bases fit TRBD2. V lost 3 bases to trimming and J lost 7 bases; unmatched junction nucleotides: 14. The CDR3 contains 18 residues. Germline V gene data show CDR1 as SGHDT and CDR2 as YYEEEE. The CDR3 nucleotides read TGTGCCAGCAGCTCAATAACATCCCTAGCGGGAGGGCCAAATGAGCAGTTCTTC. It specifies CASSSITSLAGGPNEQFF.

The chain carries TRBV4-1 and TRBJ2-2, with 9 bases identical to TRBD2. V lost 5 bases to trimming and J lost 7 bases; unmatched junction nucleotides: 11. The CDR3 is made up of 16 amino acids. CDR1 is MGHRA and CDR2 is YSYEKL in the germline V gene. CDR3 region: CASSYSGSVRNGELFF. Written as DNA, the CDR3 is TGCGCCAGCAGCTATAGCGGGAGTGTAAGGAACGGGGAGCTGTTTTTT.

The rearrangement uses TRBV15 and TRBJ1-4; 7 positions match TRBD1. The CDR3 totals 16 residues. The germline V gene encodes CDR1 LNHNV and CDR2 YYDKDF (reference sequence). The V gene end was trimmed by 3 bases and the J gene end by 4 bases; junction bases not matched to a gene: 8. CDR3 residues: CATSSSGQELNEKLFF. The DNA of the CDR3 is TGTGCCACCAGCAGCTCCGGACAGGAACTTAATGAAAAACTGTTTTTT.

The chain is built from TRBV29-1 and TRBJ2-7; 9 bases fit TRBD1. V was clipped by 6 bases and J by 4 bases; unmatched bases: 13. The CDR3 is 15 amino acids. In germline, CDR1 is SQVTM, CDR2 ANQGSEA. In nucleotides, the CDR3 is TGCAGCGTAACCTTCTTGGACAGGGGTTTATACGAGCAGTACTTC. It is translated as CSVTFLDRGLYEQYF.

The gene calls are TRBV5-4 and TRBJ2-3, with D possibly being TRBD2 (6 bases). Germline assignment: CDR1 SGHNT and CDR2 YYREEE (reference sequence). V was shortened by 0 bases and J by 1 base, with 9 bases between the two germline ends. This CDR3 contains 15 residues. DNA for the CDR3: TGTGCCAGCAGCTTGGAAGCGGGCCGCACAGATACGCAGTATTTT. This gives the protein CASSLEAGRTDTQYF.

The chain has TRBV7-9 and TRBJ1-4, with 11 bases identical to TRBD1. J was trimmed by 4 bases and V by 5 bases; bases with no gene match: 3. Germline CDR1 reads SEHNR; CDR2 reads FQNEAQ (reference sequence). This CDR3 has 15 amino acids. The CDR3 coding sequence is TGTGCCAGCAGCCGGGGACAGGGGGGTAATGAAAAACTGTTTTTT. Residues: CASSRGQGGNEKLFF.

The chain uses TRBV10-3 and TRBJ2-3; 8 bases map to TRBD1. The CDR3 loop spans 15 amino acids. The V segment lost 8 bases and the J segment 3 bases; nucleotides outside the gene matches: 10. Germline CDR1 and CDR2: ENHRY and SYGVKD. The CDR3 region is CAIGGSQGATDTQYF. DNA of the CDR3: TGTGCCATCGGGGGATCGCAGGGGGCAACAGATACGCAGTATTTT.

The chain uses TRBV2 and TRBJ1-2; no clear D gene. Trimming stripped 7 bases from V and 5 bases from J, with 11 bases between. Germline V gene lookup returns CDR1 SNHLY and CDR2 FYNNEI. The CDR3 is 12 amino acids. The CDR3, as DNA: TGTGCCAGCATGGGCAGCCAATATGGCTACACCTTC. The encoded protein is CASMGSQYGYTF.

The chain couples TRBV2 to TRBJ1-3; D gene ambiguous. Germline CDR1 reads SNHLY; CDR2 reads FYNNEI. The CDR3 has 16 residues. V was trimmed by 6 bases and J by 2 bases, leaving 17 bases between them. In DNA, the CDR3 is TGTGCCAGCAGCGATACATGGGCGAATACTGGAAACACCATATATTTT. It specifies CASSDTWANTGNTIYF.

The V and J genes are TRBV27 and TRBJ2-7, with 8 bases aligning to TRBD1. V lost 3 bases and J lost 3; bases outside the gene matches: 4. Germline CDR1 is MNHEY and CDR2 is SMNVEV (reference sequence). This CDR3 has 14 amino acids. In DNA form, the CDR3 reads TGTGCCAGCAGTTTGGGGACAGGAAACTACGAGCAGTACTTC. Encoded protein: CASSLGTGNYEQYF.

The rearrangement links TRBV29-1 to TRBJ1-1; TRBD1 might be the D (6 bases). Trimming pared 7 bases from V and 5 bases from J, leaving 17 bases between. Germline CDR1 reads SQVTM; CDR2 reads ANQGSEA. There are 13 residues in the CDR3. The CDR3 DNA is TGCAGCGCTGACCAAACAGGGTATACTGAAGCTTTCTTT. Amino acids: CSADQTGYTEAFF. The variable domain in full, with the rest retrieved from reference TRBV29-1 and TRBJ1-1, is SAVISQKPSRDICQRGTSLTIQCQVDSQVTMMFWYRQQPGQSLTLIATANQGSEATYESGFVIDKFPISRPNLTFSTLTVSNMSPEDSSIYLCSADQTGYTEAFFGQGTRLTVV.

The CDR3 sequence is CSATTGLIQFF. The CDR3 coding sequence is TGCAGTGCTACTACGGGGTTGATCCAGTTCTTC. The gene calls are TRBV20-1 and TRBJ2-1, with D possibly being TRBD2 (5 bases). Germline CDR1 and CDR2: DFQATT and SNEGSKA (reference sequence). CDR3 length: 11 amino acids. The V end lost 4 bases, the J end lost 13 bases, and 14 bases lay between the germline ends.

J is TRBJ1-5 and V is TRBV6-6; maybe TRBD1 (6 bases). V was pared by 6 bases and J by 4 bases, with 13 bases between. Germline CDR1 is MNHNY and CDR2 is SVGAGI (reference sequence). The CDR3 consists of 14 residues. The CDR3 nucleotides are TGTGCCAGCAGCGGACAGCGTCAAAATCAGCCCCAGCATTTT. Protein product: CASSGQRQNQPQHF.

The chain has TRBV7-2 and TRBJ1-3, with 9 bases fitting TRBD1. The length of the CDR3 is 17 residues. In germline, CDR1 is SGHTA, CDR2 FQGNSA. V was pared by 2 bases and J by 4 bases, with 9 bases of the junction left unmatched. CDR3 sequence (DNA): TGTGCCAGCAGCTTAACAGGGGGCACTTGGGCGGGAAACACCATATATTTT. Translating gives CASSLTGGTWAGNTIYF.

The chain couples TRBV4-1 to TRBJ2-1; D is possibly TRBD1 (6 bases). This CDR3 has 13 residues. Germline V CDR1 and CDR2: MGHRA, YSYEKL. The V and J ends lost 4 bases and 10 bases respectively, with 14 bases between them. This CDR3 is CASSPTGFYEQFF. CDR3 bases: TGCGCCAGCAGCCCGACAGGTTTCTACGAGCAGTTCTTC.